This T cell receptor (beta chain) was identified during a study of hypomethylating agent response in myelodysplastic syndrome. Measured with immunoSEQ multiplex PCR; TCRdb has only the in-frame clones, and not every one. The table includes about 10,000 clones, nearly 85% detected once. This CDR3 is 15 amino acids long. In germline, CDR1 is MNHEY, CDR2 SVGAGI. With 2 bases removed from V and 1 base from J, the gap between germline ends came to 8 bases. This receptor was identified in a human donor with myelodysplastic syndrome. This chain connects TRBV6-5 to TRBJ2-2; D remains ambiguous. The sequencing here drew on bone marrow, taken before or after starting hypomethylating agent treatment for myelodysplastic syndrome (not recorded which). The CDR3 reads CASSYRTRNTGELFF. CDR3 in DNA: TGTGCCAGCAGTTACCGGACCCGGAACACCGGGGAGCTGTTTTTT.